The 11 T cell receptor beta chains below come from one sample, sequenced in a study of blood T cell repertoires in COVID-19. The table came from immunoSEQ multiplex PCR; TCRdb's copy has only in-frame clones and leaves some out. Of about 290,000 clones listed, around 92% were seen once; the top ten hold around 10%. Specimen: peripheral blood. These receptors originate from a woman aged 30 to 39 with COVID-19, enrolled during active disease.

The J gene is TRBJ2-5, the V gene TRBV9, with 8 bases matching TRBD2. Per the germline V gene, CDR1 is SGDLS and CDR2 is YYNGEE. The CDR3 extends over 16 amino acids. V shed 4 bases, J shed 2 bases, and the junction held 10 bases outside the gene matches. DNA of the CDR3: TGTGCCAGCAGCCCCGCGGGGGGCCGGGGTCAAGAGACCCAGTACTTC. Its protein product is CASSPAGGRGQETQYF.

Written as DNA, the CDR3 is TGTGCCAGCAGTGATCCGGCAGGGCTAATGTATGGCTACACCTTC. It is translated as CASSDPAGLMYGYTF. V is TRBV6-1 and J is TRBJ1-2, with D possibly being TRBD1 (5 bases). V shed 3 bases and J shed 5 bases, with 16 bases lying between them. This CDR3 is 15 amino acids long. Germline CDR1 reads MNHNS; CDR2 reads SASEGT.

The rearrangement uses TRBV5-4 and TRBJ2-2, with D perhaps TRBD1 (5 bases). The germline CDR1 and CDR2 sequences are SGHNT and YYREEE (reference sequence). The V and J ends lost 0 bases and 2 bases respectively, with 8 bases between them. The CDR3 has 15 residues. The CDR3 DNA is TGTGCCAGCAGCTTGGCCCAGGGTAACACCGGGGAGCTGTTTTTT. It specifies CASSLAQGNTGELFF.

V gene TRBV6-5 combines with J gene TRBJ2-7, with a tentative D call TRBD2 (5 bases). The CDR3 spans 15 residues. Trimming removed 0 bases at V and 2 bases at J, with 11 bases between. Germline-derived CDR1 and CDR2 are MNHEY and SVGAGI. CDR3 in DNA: TGTGCCAGCAGTTACTCGTTGGGGAGAACCTACGAGCAGTACTTC. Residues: CASSYSLGRTYEQYF.

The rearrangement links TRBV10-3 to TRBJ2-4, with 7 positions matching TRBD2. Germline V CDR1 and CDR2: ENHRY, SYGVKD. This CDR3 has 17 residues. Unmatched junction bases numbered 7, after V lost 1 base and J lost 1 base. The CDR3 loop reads CAISEYGFGGAKNIQYF. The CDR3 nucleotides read TGTGCCATCAGTGAGTACGGCTTCGGGGGGGCCAAAAACATTCAGTACTTC.

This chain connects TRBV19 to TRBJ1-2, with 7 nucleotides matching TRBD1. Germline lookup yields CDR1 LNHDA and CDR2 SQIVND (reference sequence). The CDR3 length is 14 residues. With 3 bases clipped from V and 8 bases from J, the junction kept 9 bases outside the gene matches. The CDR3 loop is CASSIQGVKDGYTF. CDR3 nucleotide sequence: TGTGCCAGTAGTATCCAGGGGGTTAAGGACGGCTACACCTTC.

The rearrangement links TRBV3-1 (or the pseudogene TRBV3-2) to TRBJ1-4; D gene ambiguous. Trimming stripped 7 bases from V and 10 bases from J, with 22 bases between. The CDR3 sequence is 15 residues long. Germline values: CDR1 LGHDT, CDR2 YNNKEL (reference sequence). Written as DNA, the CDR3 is TGTGCCAGCAACCCAGAAAACACCCCCCCTAGAAAACTGTTTTTT. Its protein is CASNPENTPPRKLFF.

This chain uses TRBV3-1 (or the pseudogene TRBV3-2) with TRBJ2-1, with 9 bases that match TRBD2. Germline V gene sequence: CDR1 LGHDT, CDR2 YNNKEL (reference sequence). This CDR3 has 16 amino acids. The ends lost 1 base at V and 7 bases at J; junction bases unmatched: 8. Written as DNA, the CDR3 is TGTGCCAGCAGCCAAGGAGGGCGGGGGGGCCGGAATGAGCAGTTCTTC. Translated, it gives CASSQGGRGGRNEQFF.

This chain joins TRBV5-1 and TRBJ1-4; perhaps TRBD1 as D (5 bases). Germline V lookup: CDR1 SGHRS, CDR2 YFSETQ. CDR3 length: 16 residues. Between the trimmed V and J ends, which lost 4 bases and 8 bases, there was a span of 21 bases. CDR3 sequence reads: CASSQGSAALEEKLFF. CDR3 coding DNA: TGCGCCAGCAGCCAGGGTTCGGCCGCCTTGGAGGAAAAACTGTTTTTT.

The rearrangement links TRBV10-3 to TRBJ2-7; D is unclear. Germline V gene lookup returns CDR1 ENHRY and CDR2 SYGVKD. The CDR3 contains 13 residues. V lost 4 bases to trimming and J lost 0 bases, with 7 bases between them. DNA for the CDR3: TGTGCCATCAGTGCGTACAGCTCCTACGAGCAGTACTTC. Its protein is CAISAYSSYEQYF.

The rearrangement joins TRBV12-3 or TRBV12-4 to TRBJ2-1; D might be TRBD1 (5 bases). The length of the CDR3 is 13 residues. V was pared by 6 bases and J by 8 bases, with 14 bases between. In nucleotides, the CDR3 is TGTGCCAGCAGGGTCAGGGCCATGGATGAGCAGTTCTTC. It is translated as CASRVRAMDEQFF.